These 32 T cell receptor beta chains originate from one sample sequenced in a study of monozygotic twins with inflammatory bowel disease. TCRdb re-called the 5' RACE reads and catalogs CDR3 proteins one per entry, DNA excluded. The sample table sets out some 200,000 distinct CDR3 sequences. The sample consisted of blood. These receptors all stem from a human donor with ulcerative colitis or Crohn's disease, or a healthy co-twin of an affected twin (not recorded which).

The V and J genes are TRBV5-1 and TRBJ2-2. Looked up from germline, CDR1 is SGHRS and CDR2 is YFSETQ. This CDR3 is built from 14 residues. CDR3 residues: CASSLEGYTGELFF. Filled out from reference TRBV5-1 and TRBJ2-2, the complete variable domain reads KAGVTQTPRYLIKTRGQQVTLSCSPISGHRSVSWYQQTPGQGLQFLFEYFSETQRNKGNFPGRFSGRQFSNSRSEMNVSTLELGDSALYLCASSLEGYTGELFFGEGSRLTVL.

CDR3 sequence: CSARDLAGVNTGELFF. This chain joins TRBV20-1 and TRBJ2-2; there is no DNA to check the TCRdb D call of TRBD1. This CDR3 contains 16 residues. Germline V lookup: CDR1 DFQATT, CDR2 SNEGSKA (reference sequence).

The chain carries TRBV15 and TRBJ1-1; without DNA, the TCRdb call of TRBD1 cannot be checked. Germline lookup yields CDR1 LNHNV and CDR2 YYDKDF (reference sequence). The CDR3 is 14 amino acids. The CDR3 protein is CATSRDLRGTKAFF.

The V gene is TRBV19, the J gene TRBJ1-5; there is no DNA to check the TCRdb D call of TRBD1. From germline, CDR1 is LNHDA and CDR2 SQIVND (reference sequence). CDR3 length equals 15 residues. This CDR3 is CASSDGGANNQPQHF.

The chain uses TRBV6-5 and TRBJ1-1. Germline CDR1 is MNHEY and CDR2 is SVGAGI. The CDR3 has 11 amino acids. The CDR3 reads CASSFNAEAFF.

J is TRBJ2-7 and V is TRBV7-2; TCRdb lists TRBD2, though no DNA is available to test this call. The CDR3 is made up of 15 amino acids. CDR1 and CDR2 from the germline V gene are SGHTA and FQGNSA. The CDR3 spells CASSLTSGGSYEQYF.

This chain links TRBV12-3 or TRBV12-4 with TRBJ1-6. CDR3 length: 13 residues. The CDR3 reads CASSLAKGSPLHF.

The chain carries TRBV12-3 or TRBV12-4 and TRBJ2-1. The CDR3 is 12 amino acids. The CDR3 loop is CASSLAGLEQFF.

The chain carries TRBV7-8 and TRBJ1-2; absent DNA, TCRdb's TRBD1 call cannot be checked. The germline V gene encodes CDR1 SGHVS and CDR2 FQNEAQ. CDR3 size: 16 residues. The CDR3: CASGRRGQPLRGGYTF.

The chain links TRBV27 to TRBJ2-4; with no DNA, the TCRdb D assignment of TRBD1 cannot be verified. The CDR3 has 14 amino acids. Germline-derived CDR1 and CDR2 are MNHEY and SMNVEV (reference sequence). The CDR3 loop is CASSLGQTKNIQYF.

CDR3 region: CASTWVAQGNTEAFF. V usage is TRBV5-1 and J usage is TRBJ1-1; TCRdb outputs TRBD1, but without DNA this stays unchecked. Germline V gene lookup returns CDR1 SGHRS and CDR2 YFSETQ. This CDR3 has 15 residues.

The chain has TRBV7-8 and TRBJ1-2. CDR3 length: 15 amino acids. CDR1 and CDR2 (germline): SGHVS, FQNEAQ. CDR3 in amino acids: CASSLESDPFYGYTF. The full variable domain, in which reference TRBV7-8 and TRBJ1-2 provide the parts outside the CDR3, is GAGVSQSPRYKVAKRGQDVALRCDPISGHVSLFWYQQALGQGPEFLTYFQNEAQLDKSGLPSDRFFAERPEGSVSTLKIQRTQQEDSAVYLCASSLESDPFYGYTFGSGTRLTVV.

The chain employs TRBV20-1 and TRBJ1-2; the TCRdb call, TRBD1, lacks DNA for checking. CDR1 and CDR2 from the germline V gene are DFQATT and SNEGSKA (reference sequence). There are 17 residues in the CDR3. This CDR3 is CSARDLQGFNLYYGYTF.

The chain is built from TRBV5-1 and TRBJ1-1. The germline V gene encodes CDR1 SGHRS and CDR2 YFSETQ. This CDR3 has 11 amino acids. CDR3 sequence reads: CASRVGFEAFF.

The chain combines TRBV10-3 with TRBJ1-1; TCRdb names TRBD1, which stays unverified in the absence of DNA. CDR1 is ENHRY, CDR2 SYGVKD, per germline. The CDR3 contains 12 residues. The CDR3 here is CAIKGTASEAFF.

This chain connects TRBV7-9 to TRBJ2-1. Germline CDR1 reads SEHNR; CDR2 reads FQNEAQ (reference sequence). This CDR3 is 15 amino acids long. CDR3 in amino acids: CASSYDRGSYNEQFF.

The chain is built from TRBV3-1 and TRBJ1-1; the D gene TCRdb calls, TRBD1, cannot be checked with no DNA. The CDR3 length is 15 residues. CDR1 LGHDT and CDR2 YNNKEL come from the germline V gene (reference sequence). CDR3 residues: CASSLIPGQGREAFF.

This chain links TRBV7-7 with TRBJ1-1; TCRdb selects TRBD1, and the lack of DNA leaves this call unchecked. Germline V lookup: CDR1 SSHAT, CDR2 FNYEAQ (reference sequence). This CDR3 spans 15 amino acids. This chain's CDR3 is CASSPHDGKNTEAFF.

The V and J genes are TRBV7-2 and TRBJ1-1. Germline V gene lookup returns CDR1 SGHTA and CDR2 FQGNSA. The CDR3 runs 13 residues. This chain's CDR3 is CASSLDPNTEAFF.

The chain couples TRBV20-1 to TRBJ2-1; the D gene TCRdb calls, TRBD2, cannot be checked with no DNA. The CDR3 sequence is 17 residues long. Germline lookup yields CDR1 DFQATT and CDR2 SNEGSKA (reference sequence). CDR3 protein: CSARASPGLAGVDEQFF.

The CDR3 reads CAVLGGTGDTGELFF. The V gene is TRBV6-1, the J gene TRBJ2-2; no DNA is available, so the TRBD1 call from TCRdb remains unchecked. The CDR3 is 15 amino acids. Germline V gives CDR1 MNHNS, CDR2 SASEGT.

The CDR3 sequence is CASSLRFGEYEQYF. The chain uses TRBV7-9 and TRBJ2-7. CDR3 length: 14 amino acids. Germline V gene data show CDR1 as SEHNR and CDR2 as FQNEAQ (reference sequence).

This rearrangement joins TRBV11-1 to TRBJ1-5; lacking DNA, the TRBD1 call made by TCRdb goes unchecked. Germline CDR1 reads SGHAT; CDR2 reads FQDESV (reference sequence). CDR3 length: 13 residues. CDR3: CASSLGAGRPQHF.

This sequence joins TRBV12-3 or TRBV12-4 and TRBJ2-1; TCRdb reports TRBD2, a call that lacks DNA to check it against. This CDR3 has 16 amino acids. CDR3 residues: CASSPLSGGGEYEQFF.

The chain has TRBV10-3 and TRBJ1-2. The V gene's germline CDR1 is ENHRY and CDR2 SYGVKD. The CDR3 sequence is 16 residues long. CDR3: CAISESNRAPNYGYTF.

CDR3 sequence: CASSIGTVHEQFF. The V gene is TRBV5-1, the J gene TRBJ2-1; TCRdb names TRBD1, which stays unverified in the absence of DNA. This CDR3 is 13 amino acids long. Germline CDR1 and CDR2: SGHRS and YFSETQ. Complete variable domain (other parts from reference TRBV5-1 and TRBJ2-1): KAGVTQTPRYLIKTRGQQVTLSCSPISGHRSVSWYQQTPGQGLQFLFEYFSETQRNKGNFPGRFSGRQFSNSRSEMNVSTLELGDSALYLCASSIGTVHEQFFGPGTRLTVL.

V is TRBV5-1 and J is TRBJ2-7. CDR3 length: 13 residues. CDR1 and CDR2 (germline): SGHRS, YFSETQ. The CDR3 protein is CASSLEGMREQYF.

The chain uses TRBV28 and TRBJ1-2. CDR3 size: 14 residues. Germline CDR1 is MDHEN and CDR2 is SYDVKM. The CDR3 here is CASTKSGGLYGYTF.

CDR3 sequence: CASSFMGQGNTGELFF. The chain recombines TRBV5-1 with TRBJ2-2; TCRdb's assignment of TRBD1 cannot be checked, as there is no DNA. The germline V gene encodes CDR1 SGHRS and CDR2 YFSETQ. CDR3 length: 16 residues.

The chain links TRBV20-1 to TRBJ2-2; no DNA is available, so the TRBD1 call from TCRdb remains unchecked. Germline V CDR1 and CDR2: DFQATT, SNEGSKA (reference sequence). The CDR3 runs 15 residues. The CDR3 loop is CSARAPSQGYGELFF.

V gene TRBV13 combines with J gene TRBJ2-7. The CDR3 has 13 amino acids. Germline V gives CDR1 PRHDT, CDR2 FYEKMQ (reference sequence). The CDR3 spells CASSLVGVHEQYF.

The CDR3 loop reads CASRDQGRQGDNEQFF. The J gene is TRBJ2-1, the V gene TRBV12-2; TCRdb proposes TRBD1, but this gene call is untestable without DNA. TRBV12-2 counts as a pseudogene. CDR3 length equals 16 residues.